Described below is a single T cell receptor beta chain sequence and its context. The repertoire was sequenced with immunoSEQ multiplex PCR; TCRdb's copy has only in-frame clones and lacks some. The sample shows about 70,000 clones, approximately 90% of them seen only once. The CDR3 loop spans 14 amino acids. The V segment lost 5 bases and the J segment 4 bases; nucleotides outside the gene matches: 1. CDR1 is SGHTA and CDR2 is FQGTGA in the germline V gene. The entry originates in a study of OX40 agonist ivuxolimab in advanced cancers. The receptor comes from an adult with an advanced solid tumor such as melanoma, head and neck, liver or kidney cancer. Specimen: CD4+ or CD8+ T cells sorted from blood, collected in a trial of the OX40 agonist ivuxolimab. The chain is built from TRBV7-3 and TRBJ2-2; 10 bases map to TRBD2. The CDR3, as DNA: TGTGCCAGCAGCCCTAGCGGGGGCACCGGGGAGCTGTTTTTT. This gives the protein CASSPSGGTGELFF.